The clone carrying this T cell receptor beta chain was picked up one time. This sample was taken from a study of OX40 agonist ivuxolimab in advanced cancers. Turning to the study itself: Enrolled patients in dose escalation had cancers that were hepatocellular carcinoma, melanoma, renal cell or head and neck cancer.

The assay was immunoSEQ multiplex PCR, and TCRdb's table has in-frame clones only and misses some. The data show 50,000 or so clones, with nearly 80% seen just once and over 6.5% held by the top ten. Germline CDR1 and CDR2: SGHVS and FNYEAQ. There are 14 residues in the CDR3. The V and J ends lost 5 bases and 4 bases, in that order; junction bases with no gene match: 5. The investigators sampled blood at baseline, at cycle 4 day 1, and at cycle 7 day 1. The V and J genes are TRBV7-6 and TRBJ2-7; TRBD1 matches at 10 bases. This TCR derives from an adult with an advanced solid tumor such as melanoma, head and neck, liver or kidney cancer. The starting material was CD4+ or CD8+ T cells sorted from blood, obtained in a trial of the OX40 agonist ivuxolimab. Here the CDR3 DNA reads TGTGCCAGCAGCCCCGGGACAGGGGCTTACGAGCAGTACTTC. Translation gives CASSPGTGAYEQYF.